The 8 T cell receptor beta chains below all came from one sample that was sequenced in a study of blood T cell repertoires in COVID-19. The method was immunoSEQ multiplex PCR; TCRdb's version includes in-frame clones alone and lacks a portion of them. There are 350,000 to 450,000 clones in the sample; more than 80% occur only once, and 0.9% to 1.2% lies in the top ten. The source material was PBMCs or T cells enriched from blood (not recorded which). All receptors come from a young man who had recovered from COVID-19.

The chain employs TRBV12-3 or TRBV12-4 and TRBJ1-1; 7 positions match TRBD1. The CDR3 runs 12 residues. V lost 5 bases and J lost 9; bases outside the gene matches: 6. CDR3 region: CASSRDSNKAFF. The CDR3 nucleotides read TGTGCCAGCAGTCGGGACAGCAACAAAGCTTTCTTT.

J is TRBJ2-3 and V is TRBV7-9; 8 bases map to TRBD1. This CDR3 spans 14 amino acids. Germline V gene lookup returns CDR1 SEHNR and CDR2 FQNEAQ (reference sequence). J gave up 4 bases and V 6 bases, and 6 bases lay outside the gene matches. Written as DNA, the CDR3 is TGTGCCAGCAGGGACAGGGCAGGACCAGATACGCAGTATTTT. Translation gives CASRDRAGPDTQYF. The complete variable domain, with remaining parts taken from reference TRBV7-9 and TRBJ2-3, reads DTGVSQNPRHKITKRGQNVTFRCDPISEHNRLYWYRQTLGQGPEFLTYFQNEAQLEKSRLLSDRFSAERPKGSFSTLEIQRTEQGDSAMYLCASRDRAGPDTQYFGPGTRLTVL.

The chain carries TRBV5-6 and TRBJ1-6; D possibly corresponds to TRBD1 (5 bases). Germline-derived CDR1 and CDR2 are SGHDT and YYEEEE. The ends were cut back, 0 bases at V and 7 bases at J, with 8 bases in the middle. The CDR3 sequence is 14 residues long. The CDR3 region has the DNA TGTGCCAGCAGCTTGGGGGGCGCGAATTCACCCCTCCACTTT. This gives the protein CASSLGGANSPLHF.

This chain joins TRBV6-1 and TRBJ2-7; maybe TRBD1 (6 bases). Germline V CDR1 and CDR2: MNHNS, SASEGT. Trimming removed 2 bases at V and 2 bases at J, with 13 bases between. The CDR3 has 15 residues. The CDR3 nucleotides are TGTGCCAGCAGTGAATGGCGTGGACAGACCTACGAGCAGTACTTC. It specifies CASSEWRGQTYEQYF.

V is TRBV12-3 or TRBV12-4 and J is TRBJ2-7; TRBD2 matches 12 bases. The V and J ends lost 5 bases and 9 bases, in that order; junction bases with no gene match: 5. The CDR3 is 13 amino acids. The CDR3 DNA is TGTGCCAGCAGTAGGACTAGCGGGACAGTGCAGTACTTC. Translating it yields CASSRTSGTVQYF.

The genes are TRBV12-3 or TRBV12-4 and TRBJ2-1; 9 bases are a match to TRBD2. This CDR3 is 13 amino acids long. The V gene end was trimmed by 7 bases and the J gene end by 4 bases; junction bases not matched to a gene: 2. The CDR3 sequence: CASTLAGYNEQFF. The CDR3 DNA follows: TGTGCCAGCACCCTAGCGGGATACAATGAGCAGTTCTTC.

The chain has TRBV13 and TRBJ1-6, with unresolved D. The V and J ends lost 0 bases and 4 bases respectively, with 16 bases between them. This CDR3 contains 18 residues. Germline CDR1 reads PRHDT; CDR2 reads FYEKMQ (reference sequence). CDR3 coding DNA: TGTGCCAGCAGCTTAGGGTTGGCCCGTTTTCAGTATAATTCACCCCTCCACTTT. It encodes CASSLGLARFQYNSPLHF.

The rearrangement uses TRBV6-5 and TRBJ2-5, with 13 bases matching TRBD2. Germline CDR1 and CDR2: MNHEY and SVGAGI. The CDR3 consists of 15 residues. With 5 bases clipped from V and 2 bases from J, the junction kept 2 bases outside the gene matches. This CDR3 reads CASSKLAGGQETQYF. In nucleotides, the CDR3 is TGTGCCAGCAGTAAACTAGCGGGAGGGCAAGAGACCCAGTACTTC.